This TCR beta chain derives from a study of shared clonotypes between healthy human individuals. Points on this clone: The antigen is undetermined.

Findings and limits, study-wide: What rarefaction showed was incomplete sorted-subset sequencing despite large depth. Several donors showed sharing of about 4.6% of naive CD4 clonotypes.

As defined, naive CD8 cells were CD45RO-negative and positively selected for CCR7, with terminally differentiated effector memory CD45RA+ cells excluded. The donor cohort consisted entirely of Caucasian adults residing in Nashville, Tennessee. Assay execution took place at the deep level. The data were produced by immunoSEQ multiplex PCR, yet TCRdb's version contains in-frame clones alone and is incomplete. The sample shows more than 600,000 clones, under 95% of them seen only once. The CDR3 extends over 16 amino acids. V shed 2 bases and J shed 6 bases, with 16 bases lying between them. From germline, CDR1 is MNHEY and CDR2 SVGAGI.

Source material: naive CD8+ T cells sorted from blood. The chain couples TRBV6-5 to TRBJ2-2; tentative D call: TRBD2 (6 bases). The sequence was obtained from a man aged 25-40 years in good health. This CDR3 reads CASSYREPPYSGELFF. The CDR3 nucleotides are TGTGCCAGCAGTTACCGGGAGCCCCCCTACTCCGGGGAGCTGTTTTTT.